The clone carrying this T cell receptor beta chain was counted at least ten times. Its specificity is unknown. Time point: patch test 3, about 24 weeks after DPC sensitization. Treatment denoted: therapeutic diphenylcyclopropenone sensitization with weekly scalp DPC. RNA extraction used unfractionated whole blood as the source of total RNA. The CDR3 totals 14 residues. Trimming left V 6 bases short and J 2 bases short, with 17 bases between. From germline, CDR1 is SQVTM and CDR2 ANQGSEA. From the RACE reads, TCRdb called clonotypes with MiXCR, one entry per CDR3 protein. The sample includes some 38,000 distinct CDR3 sequences, more than 8% seen only once; the top ten take roughly 27%. These data belong to a study of human T cells and chemical hapten exposure. Whole-study results and caveats: Significantly more large CDR3 similarity clusters arose among expanded TCRs than among controls.

The sequences come from whole blood, collected in connection with sensitization to the hapten diphenylcyclopropenone (DPC). J is TRBJ2-7 and V is TRBV29-1; D unresolved. This clonotype was obtained from a man aged 45-65 years with alopecia areata. Some clones in this sample may be carry-over from other donors' samples. The CDR3 DNA follows: TGCAGCGTGGCGCGATCAAACCCCCCCTACGAGCAGTACTTC. Translated, it gives CSVARSNPPYEQYF.